The 23 T cell receptor beta chains presented below share a single source sample, sequenced in a study of CD8 T cells in ankylosing spondylitis. General observations from the study: It appeared that ankylosing spondylitis blood was characterized by a TCR beta motif of roughly 8 highly homologous variants.

In TCRdb, the 5' RACE reads were re-called with MiXCR into one record per CDR3 protein. Here the sample spans 330,000 or so distinct CDR3 sequences, around 8% being singletons. Their antigens remain unidentified. The sequenced sample was blood, either unsorted or a sorted T cell fraction (not recorded which). The receptor set was obtained from a male donor with ankylosing spondylitis.

V and J are TRBV27 and TRBJ2-1, with D tentatively TRBD1 (5 bases). Germline V lookup: CDR1 MNHEY, CDR2 SMNVEV (reference sequence). V lost 6 bases and J lost 7, with 10 bases in between. This CDR3 is 12 amino acids long. The CDR3 DNA follows: TGTGCCAGCAGGCAGGGCGAAAATGAGCAGTTCTTC. Amino acids: CASRQGENEQFF.

This clonotype was detected ten times or more. V and J are TRBV14 and TRBJ1-2; weak D call: TRBD1 (5 bases). Trimming took 0 bases from V and 1 from J, leaving 9 bases between them. CDR1 is SGHDN, CDR2 FVKESK, per germline. This CDR3 is 15 amino acids long. CDR3 in DNA: TGTGCCAGCAGCCAAGATAGCCAGGGTAACTATGGCTACACCTTC. Its protein is CASSQDSQGNYGYTF.

This clonotype was observed a few times. The chain couples TRBV20-1 to TRBJ2-3, with a weak D call TRBD1 (7 bases). V was shortened by 0 bases and J by 6 bases, with 13 bases between the two germline ends. CDR1 and CDR2 from the germline V gene are DFQATT and SNEGSKA (reference sequence). The CDR3 contains 14 residues. The CDR3 nucleotides read TGCAGTGCTAGAGACAGGGGGGCTGGGGATACGCAGTATTTT. Translating it yields CSARDRGAGDTQYF.

This clonotype was found a few times. The V call is TRBV12-3 or TRBV12-4, the J call TRBJ1-5; no reliable D call. Trimming stripped 1 base from V and 12 bases from J, with 16 bases between. The CDR3 sequence is 14 residues long. DNA of the CDR3: TGTGCCAGCAGTTTAGTCTCGGGAGGGATGCGCCAGCATTTT. This translates into CASSLVSGGMRQHF.

In this sample, this clonotype turned up a few times. The V and J genes are TRBV18 and TRBJ2-3; 11 bases map to TRBD2. The V gene's germline CDR1 is KGHSH and CDR2 LQKENI. The V gene end was trimmed by 6 bases and the J gene end by 2 bases; junction bases not matched to a gene: 10. The CDR3 loop spans 17 amino acids. DNA for the CDR3: TGTGCCAGCTCCCTTTTTACTAGCGGGAGCGTCACAGATACGCAGTATTTT. This gives the protein CASSLFTSGSVTDTQYF. Complete variable domain (other parts from reference TRBV18 and TRBJ2-3): NAGVMQNPRHLVRRRGQEARLRCSPMKGHSHVYWYRQLPEEGLKFMVYLQKENIIDESGMPKERFSAEFPKEGPSILRIQQVVRGDSAAYFCASSLFTSGSVTDTQYFGPGTRLTVL.

Ten or more counts support this clonotype. The V and J genes are TRBV6-5 and TRBJ1-5; weak D call: TRBD1 (5 bases). Deletions cut 5 bases from V and 7 bases from J, with 15 bases between. This CDR3 comprises 14 residues. Per germline, CDR1 MNHEY and CDR2 SVGAGI. The chain's CDR3 is CASSTRGWGQPQHF. For the CDR3, the DNA is TGTGCCAGCAGTACTCGAGGTTGGGGGCAGCCCCAGCATTTT.

There are a few counts of this clonotype. The chain couples TRBV14 to TRBJ2-2; D is possibly TRBD2 (6 bases). The CDR3 covers 17 residues. Trimming cost V 2 bases and J 0 bases, with 13 bases left between them. CDR1 is SGHDN and CDR2 is FVKESK in the germline V gene. CDR3 nucleotides: TGTGCCAGCAGCCAATACCTAGGAGGGCCGAACACCGGGGAGCTGTTTTTT. Protein: CASSQYLGGPNTGELFF.

This clonotype was detected only a few times. V gene TRBV29-1 combines with J gene TRBJ2-3; 9 bases match TRBD2. V was pared by 7 bases and J by 5 bases, with 7 bases of the junction left unmatched. This CDR3 has 13 residues. Germline assignment: CDR1 SQVTM and CDR2 ANQGSEA. DNA for the CDR3: TGCAGCGGGGTAGCGGGAGTAAGAGATACGCAGTATTTT. Amino acid sequence: CSGVAGVRDTQYF.

This clonotype was counted at least ten times. V usage is TRBV12-3 or TRBV12-4 and J usage is TRBJ1-5, with no clear D. With 2 bases removed from V and 7 bases from J, the gap between germline ends came to 15 bases. This CDR3 is built from 15 residues. DNA of the CDR3: TGTGCCAGCAGTTTAACTCTGGGAGGCGGACAGCCCCAGCATTTT. The encoded protein is CASSLTLGGGQPQHF.

The chain joins TRBV9 to TRBJ2-5; D unclear. Germline CDR1 reads SGDLS; CDR2 reads YYNGEE. CDR3 length: 16 amino acids. Trimming left V 0 bases short and J 4 bases short, with 16 bases between. The CDR3 sequence is CASSVEWDRFPETQYF. DNA for the CDR3: TGTGCCAGCAGCGTAGAGTGGGATCGCTTCCCAGAGACCCAGTACTTC.

The sample holds many counts of this clonotype. The rearrangement uses TRBV7-9 and TRBJ2-3, with D hard to call. Trimming stripped 1 base from V and 5 bases from J, with 4 bases between. This CDR3 has 12 amino acids. The germline gives CDR1 SEHNR, CDR2 FQNEAQ (reference sequence). CDR3 sequence: CASSLVEDTQYF. The CDR3 bases are TGTGCCAGCAGCTTAGTAGAAGATACGCAGTATTTT.

This clonotype was observed many times. The J gene is TRBJ2-1, the V gene TRBV12-3 or TRBV12-4; 10 positions agree with TRBD1. J lost 4 bases, V lost 2 bases, and 2 bases had no gene match. There are 15 residues in the CDR3. The CDR3 bases are TGTGCCAGCAGTTTACCGGGACAGGGGTACAATGAGCAGTTCTTC. Amino acids: CASSLPGQGYNEQFF.

This clonotype came up many times. J is TRBJ1-1 and V is TRBV12-3 or TRBV12-4; D is unclear. CDR3 length: 13 amino acids. Trimming took 8 bases from V and 6 from J, leaving 16 bases between them. CDR3 protein: CASSDQPTAEAFF. The CDR3 nucleotides are TGTGCCAGCTCCGACCAGCCGACGGCTGAAGCTTTCTTT.

This clonotype was observed many times. The rearrangement joins TRBV12-3 or TRBV12-4 to TRBJ1-2; D unresolved. This CDR3 spans 12 amino acids. V lost 6 bases and J 4 bases, leaving 9 bases between the germline ends. CDR3 in amino acids: CASSRTVYGYTF. The CDR3 DNA reads as TGTGCCAGCAGCCGGACCGTCTATGGCTACACCTTC.

V gene TRBV9 combines with J gene TRBJ2-5; D possibly corresponds to TRBD2 (5 bases). Between the trimmed V and J ends, which lost 4 bases and 1 base, there was a span of 14 bases. Germline V lookup: CDR1 SGDLS, CDR2 YYNGEE. CDR3 length: 15 residues. CDR3 nucleotides: TGTGCCAGCAGCCCGAGAGGACTCTCCCAAGAGACCCAGTACTTC. Amino acids: CASSPRGLSQETQYF.

This clonotype occurred a few times. The rearrangement uses TRBV12-3 or TRBV12-4 and TRBJ2-7; D remains unclear. This CDR3 comprises 13 residues. V was shortened by 3 bases and J by 7 bases, with 13 bases between the two germline ends. The CDR3 DNA reads as TGTGCCAGCAGTTTTGGCGGAATCCGGGAGCAGTACTTC. Translation gives CASSFGGIREQYF.

There are a few counts of this clonotype. The chain links TRBV29-1 to TRBJ2-1; possibly TRBD1 for D (6 bases). This CDR3 contains 12 residues. Trimming cost V 4 bases and J 9 bases, with 13 bases left between them. From germline, CDR1 is SQVTM and CDR2 ANQGSEA. CDR3 sequence reads: CSVAGRGGEQFF. CDR3 bases: TGCAGCGTTGCTGGCAGGGGCGGTGAGCAGTTCTTC.

Many counts were recorded for this clonotype. V usage is TRBV28 and J usage is TRBJ2-7; 10 nucleotides line up with TRBD2. The CDR3 is 14 residues long. Germline-derived CDR1 and CDR2 are MDHEN and SYDVKM. Trimming removed 6 bases from V and 6 bases from J; junction bases left unmatched: 8. The CDR3 nucleotides read TGTGCCAGCAGCTCCGCTAGCGGGAGTCCCGAGCAGTACTTC. Its translation: CASSSASGSPEQYF.

This clonotype was seen a handful of times. The chain combines TRBV7-8 with TRBJ2-5; tentative D call: TRBD2 (6 bases). The CDR3 is 12 amino acids. V was cut by 5 bases and J by 3 bases, with 7 bases left in between. In germline, CDR1 is SGHVS, CDR2 FQNEAQ. The CDR3 DNA reads TGTGCCAGCAGCCAGCGGGAAGAGACCCAGTACTTC. Encoded protein: CASSQREETQYF.

The chain combines TRBV7-9 with TRBJ2-2, with 7 bases aligning to TRBD2. This CDR3 is 16 amino acids long. Germline V lookup: CDR1 SEHNR, CDR2 FQNEAQ (reference sequence). The ends lost 6 bases at V and 4 bases at J; junction bases unmatched: 11. CDR3 DNA sequence: TGTGCCAGCAGGACTAGCCGGAGCCCGAGCACCGGGGAGCTGTTTTTT. Protein product: CASRTSRSPSTGELFF.

This clonotype was counted many times. V gene TRBV20-1 combines with J gene TRBJ2-7, with D tentatively TRBD2 (7 bases). This CDR3 comprises 14 residues. Trimming took 8 bases from V and 1 from J, leaving 18 bases between them. CDR1 is DFQATT, CDR2 SNEGSKA, per germline (reference sequence). The CDR3 sequence: CSTTQGGGSYEQYF. As DNA, the CDR3 is TGCAGTACCACGCAAGGGGGGGGGTCCTACGAGCAGTACTTC.

This clonotype appeared a few times. The genes are TRBV25-1 and TRBJ2-3, with TRBD1 identical over 7 bases. The germline CDR1 and CDR2 sequences are MGHDK and SYGVNS. V lost 6 bases to trimming and J lost 2 bases; unmatched junction nucleotides: 8. CDR3 length equals 15 residues. This chain's CDR3 is CASRSGGHPTDTQYF. As DNA, the CDR3 is TGTGCCAGCAGGTCAGGGGGTCATCCCACAGATACGCAGTATTTT.

This clonotype showed up many times. V and J are TRBV7-9 and TRBJ2-1; a weak D match, TRBD2 (6 bases). V shed 3 bases and J shed 8 bases, with 11 bases lying between them. Germline V CDR1 and CDR2: SEHNR, FQNEAQ (reference sequence). The CDR3 loop spans 13 amino acids. DNA of the CDR3: TGTGCCAGCAGCTTCGGGGGTCGGTATGAGCAGTTCTTC. Translation: CASSFGGRYEQFF.